What follows are 27 T cell receptor beta chains derived from one specimen sequenced in a study of blood T cell repertoires in COVID-19. Only in-frame clones appear in the TCRdb table, and some are missing; sequencing was by immunoSEQ multiplex PCR. The sample shows about 200,000 clones, over 70% of them seen only once. The sample consisted of peripheral blood. These TCRs come from a man in his forties or fifties with acute or convalescent COVID-19.

V gene TRBV19 combines with J gene TRBJ2-1; 11 bases are a match to TRBD2. CDR1 and CDR2 (germline): LNHDA, SQIVND (reference sequence). The V segment lost 3 bases and the J segment 8 bases; nucleotides outside the gene matches: 9. The CDR3 is 16 residues long. CDR3 residues: CASSISGLAGGYEQFF. The CDR3 DNA reads as TGTGCCAGTAGTATCTCGGGCCTAGCGGGAGGTTATGAGCAGTTCTTC.

The chain has TRBV14 and TRBJ2-7; D might be TRBD2 (5 bases). Germline assignment: CDR1 SGHDN and CDR2 FVKESK. V lost 5 bases and J lost 1, with 12 bases in between. The CDR3 is 14 residues long. CDR3 in amino acids: CASSIFRGSYEQYF. In nucleotides, the CDR3 is TGTGCCAGCAGCATCTTTCGGGGTTCCTACGAGCAGTACTTC.

The rearrangement joins TRBV6-2 or TRBV6-3 to TRBJ1-5; the match to TRBD1 covers 8 bases. Germline V gives CDR1 MNHEY, CDR2 SVGEGT. The CDR3 length is 16 residues. Trimming cost V 4 bases and J 2 bases; bases outside gene matches: 7. CDR3 DNA sequence: TGTGCCAGCAGTTCCCTTCCGACAGGGGGCAATCAGCCCCAGCATTTT. Translation: CASSSLPTGGNQPQHF.

This chain links TRBV7-6 with TRBJ2-7, with TRBD2 identical over 11 bases. V shed 5 bases, J shed 2 bases, and the junction held 5 bases outside the gene matches. This CDR3 comprises 15 residues. Germline V CDR1 and CDR2: SGHVS, FNYEAQ. The CDR3 spells CASSHELAGAYEQYF. The CDR3 region has the DNA TGTGCCAGCAGCCATGAACTAGCGGGAGCCTACGAGCAGTACTTC.

The V call is TRBV6-5, the J call TRBJ2-1; 10 nucleotides align to TRBD2. Germline values: CDR1 MNHEY, CDR2 SVGAGI. This CDR3 is built from 16 residues. The J segment lost 8 bases and the V segment lost 2 bases, leaving 9 bases of the junction unmatched. CDR3 sequence: CASSYRTSGGMDEQFF. Written as DNA, the CDR3 is TGTGCCAGCAGTTACCGGACTAGCGGAGGGATGGATGAGCAGTTCTTC.

This clone has just one count. The V call is TRBV19, the J call TRBJ2-3; D ambiguous. Germline-derived CDR1 and CDR2 are LNHDA and SQIVND (reference sequence). Trimming shortened V by 6 bases and J by 5 bases, and 12 bases separated the two germline ends. The CDR3 spans 13 residues. The CDR3, as DNA: TGTGCCAGTAGCCCCGCATCCGGAGATACGCAGTATTTT. Translation gives CASSPASGDTQYF.

The chain uses TRBV29-1 and TRBJ1-2; TRBD1 might be the D (6 bases). The germline V gene has CDR1 SQVTM and CDR2 ANQGSEA. V lost 4 bases and J lost 5, with 20 bases in between. The CDR3 has 15 amino acids. CDR3 protein: CSVGGGGKESYGYTF. CDR3 bases: TGCAGCGTTGGGGGAGGGGGAAAAGAGTCTTATGGCTACACCTTC. The entire variable domain, with the rest obtained from reference TRBV29-1 and TRBJ1-2, is as follows: SAVISQKPSRDICQRGTSLTIQCQVDSQVTMMFWYRQQPGQSLTLIATANQGSEATYESGFVIDKFPISRPNLTFSTLTVSNMSPEDSSIYLCSVGGGGKESYGYTFGSGTRLTVV.

The rearrangement uses TRBV2 and TRBJ2-7; 11 nucleotides match TRBD2. This CDR3 is built from 15 residues. V lost 6 bases and J lost 2; bases outside the gene matches: 6. The germline V gene has CDR1 SNHLY and CDR2 FYNNEI. This CDR3 is CASRTGLAGTYEQYF. CDR3 DNA sequence: TGTGCCAGCAGGACAGGACTAGCGGGCACCTACGAGCAGTACTTC.

This clone has a single count. The V and J genes are TRBV11-2 and TRBJ2-5, with D tentatively TRBD2 (5 bases). V lost 1 base and J 0 bases, leaving 12 bases between the germline ends. This CDR3 spans 16 amino acids. Germline V gene sequence: CDR1 SGHAT, CDR2 FQNNGV. In nucleotides, the CDR3 is TGTGCCAGCAGCTTAGCCGGGAACCTGTACCAAGAGACCCAGTACTTC. Translation: CASSLAGNLYQETQYF.

The sample holds one count of this clone. The chain uses TRBV19 and TRBJ2-1, with TRBD2 matching 13 bases. Germline V gene data show CDR1 as LNHDA and CDR2 as SQIVND (reference sequence). Trimming at V came to 7 bases and at J to 7 bases, leaving 13 bases not matched to a gene. The CDR3 length is 17 residues. CDR3: CASTPPRLAGGTNEQFF. CDR3 coding DNA: TGTGCCAGTACCCCGCCACGACTAGCGGGAGGAACTAATGAGCAGTTCTTC. Filled out from reference TRBV19 and TRBJ2-1, the complete variable domain reads DGGITQSPKYLFRKEGQNVTLSCEQNLNHDAMYWYRQDPGQGLRLIYYSQIVNDFQKGDIAEGYSVSREKKESFPLTVTSAQKNPTAFYLCASTPPRLAGGTNEQFFGPGTRLTVL.

J is TRBJ2-3 and V is TRBV10-3; the D gene is possibly TRBD1 (6 bases). The V end lost 4 bases, the J end lost 0 bases, and 8 bases lay between the germline ends. The CDR3 loop spans 14 amino acids. From germline, CDR1 is ENHRY and CDR2 SYGVKD. The CDR3 DNA is TGTGCCATCAGTGCGGACAGCAGCACAGATACGCAGTATTTT. Protein product: CAISADSSTDTQYF.

This clone was recorded once. The chain couples TRBV27 to TRBJ1-2, with D tentatively TRBD1 (5 bases). Per germline, CDR1 MNHEY and CDR2 SMNVEV (reference sequence). The CDR3 spans 13 residues. Between the trimmed V and J ends, which lost 5 bases and 3 bases, there was a span of 10 bases. The CDR3 sequence: CASSLGGDYGYTF. The CDR3 DNA is TGTGCCAGCAGTCTGGGGGGGGACTATGGCTACACCTTC.

The J gene is TRBJ1-2, the V gene TRBV5-6, with 7 bases matching TRBD1. This CDR3 has 13 residues. CDR1 is SGHDT, CDR2 YYEEEE, per germline. V gave up 4 bases and J gave up 12 bases; unmatched junction bases: 12. The CDR3 sequence: CASSPTTTGVDTF. The CDR3 DNA reads as TGTGCCAGCAGCCCTACGACTACAGGGGTGGACACCTTC.

This clone was detected only a few times. The chain employs TRBV5-1 and TRBJ1-1, with TRBD1 matching 8 bases. The CDR3 is 13 amino acids. With V trimmed by 0 bases and J by 10 bases, 5 bases remained unmatched. CDR1 SGHRS and CDR2 YFSETQ come from the germline V gene. CDR3: CASSLGQGAVAFF. CDR3 sequence (DNA): TGCGCCAGCAGCTTGGGTCAGGGGGCGGTAGCTTTCTTT.

The CDR3: CASSPTSGRADGGELFF. DNA of the CDR3: TGTGCCAGCAGCCCGACTAGCGGGAGGGCAGATGGCGGGGAGCTGTTTTTT. The rearrangement uses TRBV2 and TRBJ2-2; 14 bases are shared with TRBD2. Germline CDR1 and CDR2: SNHLY and FYNNEI. The V gene end was trimmed by 6 bases and the J gene end by 7 bases; junction bases not matched to a gene: 10. The CDR3 covers 17 residues.

V usage is TRBV7-6 and J usage is TRBJ2-7, with D perhaps TRBD2 (6 bases). Trimming cost V 6 bases and J 3 bases, with 18 bases left between them. Germline V lookup: CDR1 SGHVS, CDR2 FNYEAQ. The CDR3 is made up of 15 amino acids. This chain's CDR3 is CASRTIRGTNYEQYF. The CDR3 coding sequence is TGTGCCAGCAGGACGATCCGCGGGACGAACTACGAGCAGTACTTC.

This clone came up once. V gene TRBV24-1 combines with J gene TRBJ2-3; 9 bases line up with TRBD2. Per the germline V gene, CDR1 is KGHDR and CDR2 is SFDVKD. With V trimmed by 8 bases and J by 1 base, 3 bases remained unmatched. The CDR3 has 14 amino acids. This CDR3 reads CATKTSGCTDTQYF. DNA of the CDR3: TGTGCCACCAAGACTAGCGGATGCACAGATACGCAGTATTTT.

There are a few counts of this clone. The CDR3 sequence: CASRYTGSNQPQHF. The CDR3 DNA reads TGTGCCAGTCGCTACACAGGGAGCAATCAGCCCCAGCATTTT. The chain joins TRBV19 to TRBJ1-5; possibly TRBD1 for D (6 bases). The V gene lost 8 bases and the J gene lost 1 base, with 12 bases spanning the gap. The germline V gene has CDR1 LNHDA and CDR2 SQIVND (reference sequence). This CDR3 is 14 amino acids long.

This clone was recorded a few times. V and J are TRBV30 and TRBJ1-4; 9 bases fit TRBD1. The V gene's germline CDR1 is GTSNPN and CDR2 SVGIG (reference sequence). Trimming took 3 bases from V and 8 from J; bases not matched to a gene: 10. The CDR3 loop spans 15 amino acids. CDR3 coding DNA: TGTGCCTGGAGGTCATTGGGACAGGGCCGGGAAAAACTGTTTTTT. Translation gives CAWRSLGQGREKLFF.

Worth noting for this clone: It is likely a read error, because the conserved phenylalanine at the end of the CDR3 is missing. The DNA is left out, because the CDR3 cannot be placed on it with certainty; the CDR3 is given as TCRdb lists it. The chain employs TRBV21-1 and TRBJ1-4; the DNA was not used to check the table's D call, TRBD1. TRBV21-1 is recorded as a pseudogene. Counting both end residues, the CDR3 totals 16 amino acids. CDR3 residues: CASSKDNQALLRKTVS.

The chain joins TRBV2 to TRBJ1-1; 7 bases line up with TRBD1. The CDR3 is 14 residues long. The J segment lost 7 bases and the V segment lost 6 bases, leaving 11 bases of the junction unmatched. The germline V gene encodes CDR1 SNHLY and CDR2 FYNNEI. CDR3 region: CASRALDRVSEAFF. The CDR3 nucleotides are TGTGCCAGCAGGGCCCTTGACAGGGTGAGTGAAGCTTTCTTT.

The chain has TRBV11-2 and TRBJ2-4; D perhaps matches TRBD2 (7 bases). The ends were cut back, 5 bases at V and 8 bases at J, with 16 bases in the middle. Germline V lookup: CDR1 SGHAT, CDR2 FQNNGV. The CDR3 contains 14 residues. The CDR3 reads CASSLGGGRDIQYF. The CDR3 bases are TGTGCCAGCAGCCTAGGGGGGGGCCGGGACATTCAGTACTTC.

The chain joins TRBV30 to TRBJ1-2; D is perhaps TRBD1 (5 bases). This CDR3 comprises 13 residues. V lost 5 bases to trimming and J lost 3 bases, with 13 bases between them. CDR1 is GTSNPN and CDR2 is SVGIG in the germline V gene (reference sequence). The DNA of the CDR3 is TGTGCCTGGGCCCAGGGTGAGGACTATGGCTACACCTTC. Translated, it gives CAWAQGEDYGYTF. Filled out from reference TRBV30 and TRBJ1-2, the complete variable domain reads SQTIHQWPATLVQPVGSPLSLECTVEGTSNPNLYWYRQAAGRGLQLLFYSVGIGQISSEVPQNLSASRPQDRQFILSSKKLLLSDSGFYLCAWAQGEDYGYTFGSGTRLTVV.

CDR3 amino acids: CASSLDLGTGVLPLHF. CDR3 sequence (DNA): TGTGCCAGCAGCTTAGACCTAGGGACAGGGGTTCTTCCCCTCCACTTT. V gene TRBV11-2 combines with J gene TRBJ1-6; 10 bases are shared with TRBD1. The trim removed 0 bases at V and 13 bases at J, leaving 9 bases unmatched. Germline V gives CDR1 SGHAT, CDR2 FQNNGV. The CDR3 totals 16 residues.

The chain recombines TRBV7-2 with TRBJ2-7; D is unclear. CDR1 is SGHTA and CDR2 is FQGNSA in the germline V gene. Trimming removed 6 bases at V and 3 bases at J, with 12 bases between. The CDR3 runs to 13 residues. The CDR3 DNA reads as TGTGCCAGCAGTCTCAGCTGGAGCTACGAGCAGTACTTC. Translating it yields CASSLSWSYEQYF.

The chain has TRBV7-2 and TRBJ1-1; D perhaps matches TRBD1 (6 bases). Trimming shortened V by 5 bases and J by 7 bases, and 17 bases separated the two germline ends. Per the germline V gene, CDR1 is SGHTA and CDR2 is FQGNSA. The CDR3 runs 14 residues. The CDR3 protein is CASSPSRGAGEAFF. For the CDR3, the DNA is TGTGCCAGCAGCCCTTCGCGGGGGGCCGGTGAAGCTTTCTTT.

The chain couples TRBV19 to TRBJ2-2, with 7 bases lining up with TRBD2. The V segment lost 11 bases and the J segment 1 base; nucleotides outside the gene matches: 7. CDR3 length: 14 residues. Germline CDR1 is LNHDA and CDR2 is SQIVND (reference sequence). The CDR3 reads CAASGLKNTGELFF. CDR3 DNA sequence: TGTGCCGCCTCGGGACTAAAGAACACCGGGGAGCTGTTTTTT.